Below are 2 T cell receptor beta chains sequenced from a single sample in a study of blood T cell repertoires in COVID-19. Sequencing used immunoSEQ multiplex PCR; TCRdb keeps in-frame clones, though not all of them. The table shows around 100,000 clones, with 85% occurring only once. Sample: peripheral blood. These receptors came from a woman in her sixties or seventies with COVID-19, enrolled during active disease.

The chain has TRBV4-1 and TRBJ1-1; D ambiguous. The germline V gene encodes CDR1 MGHRA and CDR2 YSYEKL. CDR3 length: 15 residues. Trimming removed 2 bases at V and 0 bases at J, with 10 bases between. CDR3 protein: CASSQQFDMNTEAFF. DNA for the CDR3: TGCGCCAGCAGCCAACAGTTCGATATGAACACTGAAGCTTTCTTT.

In its sample, this clone was seen a few times. Other DNA sequences in the sample encode the same CDR3. The chain links TRBV20-1 to TRBJ1-2; 8 nucleotides line up with TRBD1. Germline CDR1 and CDR2: DFQATT and SNEGSKA (reference sequence). The CDR3 covers 14 residues. V dropped 3 bases and J dropped 3; count of bases not matched to a gene: 6. CDR3 coding DNA: TGCAGTGCTAGTCCCGGGACAGGACACTATGGCTACACCTTC. It yields the protein CSASPGTGHYGYTF.